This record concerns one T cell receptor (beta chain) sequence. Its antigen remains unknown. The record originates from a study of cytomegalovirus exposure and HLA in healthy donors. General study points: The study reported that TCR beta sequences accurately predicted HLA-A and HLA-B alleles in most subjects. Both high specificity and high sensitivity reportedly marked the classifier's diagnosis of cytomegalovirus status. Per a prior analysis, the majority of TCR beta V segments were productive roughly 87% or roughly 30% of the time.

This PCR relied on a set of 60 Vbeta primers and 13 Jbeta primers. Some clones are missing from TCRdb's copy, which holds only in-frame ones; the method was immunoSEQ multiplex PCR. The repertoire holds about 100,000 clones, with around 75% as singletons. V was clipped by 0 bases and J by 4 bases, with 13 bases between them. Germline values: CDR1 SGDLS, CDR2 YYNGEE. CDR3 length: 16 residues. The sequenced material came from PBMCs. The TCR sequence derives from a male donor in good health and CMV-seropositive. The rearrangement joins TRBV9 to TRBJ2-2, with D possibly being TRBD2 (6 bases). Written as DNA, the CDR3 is TGTGCCAGCAGCGTAGGCCCGGGGGTAAGCACCGGGGAGCTGTTTTTT. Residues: CASSVGPGVSTGELFF.